This T cell receptor (beta chain) was identified during a study of T cell clonotyping in hematopoietic cell transplantation. This clone was observed a handful of times. The antigen is unknown. Libraries were prepared by immunoSEQ multiplex PCR; TCRdb keeps only in-frame clonotypes and omits some of them. The sample has about 29,000 clones, roughly 80% seen once. Trimming took 7 bases from V and 6 from J; bases not matched to a gene: 8. This CDR3 has 13 amino acids. Germline assignment: CDR1 SNHLY and CDR2 FYNNEI. Noted time point: recipient sample about 28 days before transplant, after cytoreduction. Study observations and caveats: Recipient TCR diversity dropped after transplant; expanded clonotypes rose from day 30 to 180.

The source is a woman aged 30 to 39 with chronic myeloid leukemia. Some clones in this sample may be carry-over from other donors' samples. The chain links TRBV2 to TRBJ2-7; TRBD2 matches 8 bases. The input for sequencing was peripheral blood mononuclear cells, taken before stem cell transplant. CDR3 sequence reads: CASTETSVSEQYF. In DNA form, the CDR3 reads TGTGCCAGCACGGAGACTAGCGTATCCGAGCAGTACTTC.